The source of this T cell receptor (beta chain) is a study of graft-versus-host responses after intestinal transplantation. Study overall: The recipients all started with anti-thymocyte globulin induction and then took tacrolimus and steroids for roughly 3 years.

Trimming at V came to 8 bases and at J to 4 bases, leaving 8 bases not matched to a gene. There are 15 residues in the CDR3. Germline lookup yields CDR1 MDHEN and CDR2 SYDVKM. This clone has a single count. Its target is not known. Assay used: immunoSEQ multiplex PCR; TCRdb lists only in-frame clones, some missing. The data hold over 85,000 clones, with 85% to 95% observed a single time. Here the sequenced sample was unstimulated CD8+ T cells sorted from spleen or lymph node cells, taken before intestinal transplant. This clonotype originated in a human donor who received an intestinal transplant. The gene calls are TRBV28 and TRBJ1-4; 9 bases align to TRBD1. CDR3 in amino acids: CASLTSGQGNEKLFF. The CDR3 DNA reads TGTGCCAGCTTAACCTCGGGACAGGGTAATGAAAAACTGTTTTTT.